A single T cell receptor beta chain is shown here with its context. Amplification of TCR beta CDR3 regions used RNA as the template. Initially, a first-round RT-PCR of the TCR CDR3 employed the HTBI primer set. TCRdb independently ran MiXCR on the multiplex PCR reads; one entry per CDR3 protein. The table records hundreds of thousands of distinct CDR3 sequences, under 20% of them present only once. With 5 bases removed from V and 2 bases from J, the gap between germline ends came to 10 bases. CDR1 and CDR2 from the germline V gene are MDHEN and SYDVKM. The CDR3 runs 13 residues. The data derive from a study of T cells in Graves' hyperthyroidism and ophthalmopathy.

The clonotype comes from a woman aged 25 to 39 with Graves' hyperthyroidism. The J gene is TRBJ2-7, the V gene TRBV28; the D is unclear. The sample comprised blood. DNA for the CDR3: TGTGCCAGCAGTCTGATTGGCACCTACGAGCAGTACTTC. Protein: CASSLIGTYEQYF.